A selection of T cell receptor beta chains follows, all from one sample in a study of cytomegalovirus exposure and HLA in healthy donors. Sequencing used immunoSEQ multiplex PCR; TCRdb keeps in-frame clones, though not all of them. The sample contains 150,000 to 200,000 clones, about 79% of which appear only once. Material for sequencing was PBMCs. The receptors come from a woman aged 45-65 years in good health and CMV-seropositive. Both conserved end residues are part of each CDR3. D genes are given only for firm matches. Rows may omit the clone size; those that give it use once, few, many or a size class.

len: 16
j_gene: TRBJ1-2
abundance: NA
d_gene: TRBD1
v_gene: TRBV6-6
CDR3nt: TGTGCCAGCAGACCGGGACAGACCTCACCAAGTAGGGGCTACACCTTC
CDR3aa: CASRPGQTSPSRGYTF

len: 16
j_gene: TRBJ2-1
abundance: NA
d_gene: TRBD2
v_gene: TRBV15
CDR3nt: TGTGCCACCAGCAGAGAGCGCGGGAGGGTAGGCAATGAGCAGTTCTTC
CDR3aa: CATSRERGRVGNEQFF

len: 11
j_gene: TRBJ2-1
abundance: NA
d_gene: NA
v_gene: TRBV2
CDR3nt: TGTGCCAGCAGTAGTGGCTATGAGCAGTTCTTC
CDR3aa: CASSSGYEQFF

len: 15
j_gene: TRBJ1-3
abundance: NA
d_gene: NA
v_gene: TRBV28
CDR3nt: TGTGCCAGCAGTTTTGCCAGGGGCTCTGGAAACACCATATATTTT
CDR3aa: CASSFARGSGNTIYF

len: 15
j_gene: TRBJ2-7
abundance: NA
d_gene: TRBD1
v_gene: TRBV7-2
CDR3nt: TGTGCCAGCAGCTCTACTCGGGACAGGGTCCACGAGCAGTACTTC
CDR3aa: CASSSTRDRVHEQYF

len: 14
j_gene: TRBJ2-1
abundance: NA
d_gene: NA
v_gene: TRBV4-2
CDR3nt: TGTGCCAGCAGCCAGGACCTACTAGGATGGGAGCAGTTCTTC
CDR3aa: CASSQDLLGWEQFF

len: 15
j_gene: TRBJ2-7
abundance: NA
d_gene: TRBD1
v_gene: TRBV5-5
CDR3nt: TGTGCCAGCAGCTTGATTGGGACAGGGGGAGGTGAGCAGTACTTC
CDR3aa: CASSLIGTGGGEQYF

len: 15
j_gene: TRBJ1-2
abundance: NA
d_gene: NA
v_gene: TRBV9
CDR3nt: TGTGCCAGCAGCGTAGGGGGAGGAGGCGACTATGGCTACACCTTC
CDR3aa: CASSVGGGGDYGYTF

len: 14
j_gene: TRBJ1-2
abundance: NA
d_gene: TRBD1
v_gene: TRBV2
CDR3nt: TGTGCCAGCAGTCCAACGCAGGGGGGAGGTGGCTACACCTTC
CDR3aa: CASSPTQGGGGYTF

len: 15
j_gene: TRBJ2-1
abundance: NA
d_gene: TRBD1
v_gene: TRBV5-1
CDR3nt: TGCGCCAGCAGCGGTACAGGGGGCTCCTACAATGAGCAGTTCTTC
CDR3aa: CASSGTGGSYNEQFF

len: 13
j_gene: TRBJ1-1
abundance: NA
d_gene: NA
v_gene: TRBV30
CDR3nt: TGTGCCTGGGGGAGAGAGGGAAGTACTGAAGCTTTCTTT
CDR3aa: CAWGREGSTEAFF

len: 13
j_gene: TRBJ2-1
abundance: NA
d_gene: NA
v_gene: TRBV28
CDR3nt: TGTGCCAGCAGCTCCGGACAACTCAATGAGCAGTTCTTC
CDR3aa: CASSSGQLNEQFF

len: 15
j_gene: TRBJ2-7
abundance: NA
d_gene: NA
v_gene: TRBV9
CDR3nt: TGTGCCAGCAGCCCGGAGCTAGCGTACTCCTACGAGCAGTACTTC
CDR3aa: CASSPELAYSYEQYF

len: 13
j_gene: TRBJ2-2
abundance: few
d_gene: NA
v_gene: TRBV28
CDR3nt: TGTGCCGGCCGACAGGCGAACACCGGGGAGCTGTTTTTT
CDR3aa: CAGRQANTGELFF

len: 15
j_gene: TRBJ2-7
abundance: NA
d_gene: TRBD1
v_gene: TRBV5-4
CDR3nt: TGTGCCAGCAGCTTGAGGGACAGAAACTTCTACGAGCAGTACTTC
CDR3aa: CASSLRDRNFYEQYF

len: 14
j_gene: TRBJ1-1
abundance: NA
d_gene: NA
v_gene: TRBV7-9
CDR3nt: TGTGCCAGCAGCTTAGACAGCATGAACACTGAAGCTTTCTTT
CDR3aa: CASSLDSMNTEAFF

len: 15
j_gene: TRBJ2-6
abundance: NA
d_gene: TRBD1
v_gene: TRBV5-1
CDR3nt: TGCGCCAGCAGCCCGGGACAGCCCGGGGCCAACGTCCTGACTTTC
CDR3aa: CASSPGQPGANVLTF

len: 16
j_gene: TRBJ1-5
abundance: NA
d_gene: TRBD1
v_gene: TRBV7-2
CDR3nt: TGTGCCAGCAGTAGAACAGGGGGCGCGGGCAATCAGCCCCAGCATTTT
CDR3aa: CASSRTGGAGNQPQHF

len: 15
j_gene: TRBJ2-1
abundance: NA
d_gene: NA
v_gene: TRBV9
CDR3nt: TGTGCCAGCAGCGTCAGGGGAGATGGGACGGGTGAGCAGTTCTTC
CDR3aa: CASSVRGDGTGEQFF

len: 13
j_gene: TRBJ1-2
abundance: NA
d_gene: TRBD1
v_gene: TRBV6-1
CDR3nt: TGTGCCAGCAGGGCAGACAGGGCCTATGGCTACACCTTC
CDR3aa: CASRADRAYGYTF

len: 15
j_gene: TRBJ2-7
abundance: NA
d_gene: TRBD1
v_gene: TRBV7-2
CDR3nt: TGTGCCAGCAGCTTAGGTGCAGGGACAGCCTACGAGCAGTACTTC
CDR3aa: CASSLGAGTAYEQYF

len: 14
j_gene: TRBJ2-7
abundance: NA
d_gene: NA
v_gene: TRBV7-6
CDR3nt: TGTGCCAGCAGCAAGCAATCCGGGGTCCACGAGCAGTACTTC
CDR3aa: CASSKQSGVHEQYF

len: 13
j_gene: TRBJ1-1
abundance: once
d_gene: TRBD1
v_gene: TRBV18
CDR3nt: TGTGCCAGCTCACAGGGACAGGCCCTGGAAGCTTTCTTT
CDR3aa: CASSQGQALEAFF

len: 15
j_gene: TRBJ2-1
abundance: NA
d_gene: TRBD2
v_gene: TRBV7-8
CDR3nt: TGTGCCAGCAGTTTCCTAGCGGGGGGGCTGGTTGAGCAGTTCTTC
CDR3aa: CASSFLAGGLVEQFF

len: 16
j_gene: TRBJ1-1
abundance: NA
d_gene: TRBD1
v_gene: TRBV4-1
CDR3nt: TGCGCCAGCAGCCAAGGGAAAGGACAGGGGCCCACTGAAGCTTTCTTT
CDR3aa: CASSQGKGQGPTEAFF

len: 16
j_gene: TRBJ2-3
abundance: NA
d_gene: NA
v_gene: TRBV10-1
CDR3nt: TGCGCCAGCAGTGAGTCTGAGGGAACGGGGACAGATACGCAGTATTTT
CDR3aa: CASSESEGTGTDTQYF

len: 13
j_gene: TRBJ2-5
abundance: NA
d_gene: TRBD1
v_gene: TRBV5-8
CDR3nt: TGTGCCAGCAGGAAAACAGGGGTCGAGACCCAGTACTTC
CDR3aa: CASRKTGVETQYF

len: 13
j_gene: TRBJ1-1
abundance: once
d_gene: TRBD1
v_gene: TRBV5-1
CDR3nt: TGCGCCAGCAGCTTTACAGGGGCCCCTGAAGCTTTCTTT
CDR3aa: CASSFTGAPEAFF

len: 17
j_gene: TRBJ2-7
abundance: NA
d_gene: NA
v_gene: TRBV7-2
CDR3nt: TGTGCCAGCAGCTTAGCTATTAGCGGACGCACCACCTACGAGCAGTACTTC
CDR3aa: CASSLAISGRTTYEQYF